This record concerns one T cell receptor beta chain sequence. Its matching antigen is unknown. The same CDR3 is also encoded by other DNA sequences in this sample. This CDR3 region has 13 residues. CDR1 is SGHRS, CDR2 YFSETQ, per germline. V dropped 4 bases and J dropped 0 bases, with 7 bases sitting between them. Measured with immunoSEQ multiplex PCR; TCRdb has only the in-frame clones, and not every one. The data show approximately 2.3 million clones, 90% to 95% seen once. The entry originates in a study of shared clonotypes between healthy human individuals. CD4+ cell separation produced CD45RA+ naive and CD45RA-negative memory subsets. Broader study findings: On the whole, naive subsets had larger estimated richness than memory subsets had. Rarefaction analysis demonstrated incomplete sorted-subset sequencing notwithstanding large depth.

The sequencing input was naive CD4+ T cells from PBMCs. Subset meaning: CD45RA+ positively selected. The source of this sequence is a man between 18 and 29 years old in good health. Some clones in this sample may be carry-over from other donors' samples. The rearrangement links TRBV5-1 to TRBJ1-1, with unresolved D. The CDR3 nucleotides are TGCGCCAGCAGCCGGACGGTGAACACTGAAGCTTTCTTT. It encodes CASSRTVNTEAFF. The complete variable domain, with remaining parts taken from reference TRBV5-1 and TRBJ1-1, reads KAGVTQTPRYLIKTRGQQVTLSCSPISGHRSVSWYQQTPGQGLQFLFEYFSETQRNKGNFPGRFSGRQFSNSRSEMNVSTLELGDSALYLCASSRTVNTEAFFGQGTRLTVV.